This is a list of T cell receptor beta chains from one sample in a study of T cell responses to AZD1222 COVID-19 vaccine. Using immunoSEQ multiplex PCR, the repertoire was profiled, and TCRdb retains in-frame clones only, with some absent. The data show 180,000 or so clones, with around nine tenths seen just once and 20% to 30% held by the top ten. Sequencing used peripheral blood, obtained 28 days after the second AZD1222 dose. The receptors shown here come from an adult who received the AZD1222 COVID-19 vaccine. The CDR3 runs from the conserved cysteine through the conserved F or W. The order of the fields is CDR3 length, D gene, V gene, J gene, CDR3 DNA, CDR3 protein. The D gene is left open where the match is weak.

12	.	TRBV28	TRBJ2-7	TGTGCCAGCAGTTCCTTTTCCTACGAGCAGTACTTC	CASSSFSYEQYF
11	.	TRBV28	TRBJ1-2	TGTGCCAGCAGTCGCCTAGATGGCTACACCTTC	CASSRLDGYTF
9	.	TRBV28	TRBJ2-7	TGTGCCAGCAGTGACCCTCTCTCCTTC	CASSDPLSF
16	TRBD2	TRBV7-2	TRBJ2-1	TGTGCCAGCAGCCGCAGGACTAGCGGGAGTGGGGATGAGCAGTTCTTC	CASSRRTSGSGDEQFF
13	.	TRBV6-6	TRBJ2-7	TGTGCCAGCAGCCCGAGGATGACCTACGAGCAGTACTTC	CASSPRMTYEQYF
16	.	TRBV6-1	TRBJ2-5	TGTGCCAGCAGTGAAGAGTCTGGGGGCTGGGGAGAGACCCAGTACTTC	CASSEESGGWGETQYF